Detailed here is one T cell receptor beta chain. The antigen it binds to is not known. No base quality values were provided; no much bigger clone lies one nucleotide off. V is trimmed back by 6 bases and J by 3 bases, and the junction contains 5 bases that no gene match accounts for. The CDR3 contains 14 residues, cysteine and phenylalanine counted. Of all the DNA, just the CDR3 is kept, 42 bases in frame from base 1. Looking up the germline V gene yields CDR1 SGHAT and CDR2 FQNNGV. The data belong to a study of blood T cell repertoires in COVID-19 (dated by TCRdb to 2020 to 2022). General notes on the study: Collaborator samples came from the United States, Italy and Spain and covered acute and convalescent phases of COVID-19. The sample metadata nearly always contained a de-identified subject ID, COVID-19 status, age in years and sex. Samples were obtained from the ongoing ImmuneRACE study (first 160 participants) and from over 1,000 subjects provided by 6 global collaborators. Where HLA class I and class II types were available, the types were taken from metadata supplied by the sample provider, not from assay-based typing. Subjects who had been exposed to COVID-19, were actively infected with it, or had recovered from it provided the deeply sampled blood TCRbeta repertoires that made up the dataset. The material from the prospective study consisted of cDNA or gDNA derived from T cells, B-cell-depleted T cells, or PBMCs. The repertoires were released in a freely available public database meant as a resource for research on the immune response to SARS-CoV-2. General conclusions and limits of the study: Clinical and demographic metadata were provided uncurated, with the amount varying by source and participant.

TCRbeta CDR3 regions were amplified from genomic DNA using the immunoSEQ Assay, a bias-controlled multiplex PCR. Per the source publication's procedure: Within the assay, amplification of reference gene primers was used to estimate how many nucleated cells each sample contained. To quantify the absolute abundance of each unique TCRbeta CDR3 rearrangement, sequence reads were collapsed and filtered. Productive Simpson clonality was computed per sample as the square root of Simpson's diversity index over productive rearrangements. TCRdb's version of the immuneACCESS table is confined to in-frame rearrangements and falls short of the full clone set. An unresolved V gene accounts for under half of the shortfall where checked; the remainder is of unknown origin. That table is the source of V, J and clone size, and D and trimming were worked out from the DNA. This sample comprises 55,000 to 80,000 clones, roughly 86% of them detected only once. Around 0.83% of the sample belongs to the ten largest clones.

The collaborating institutions used their own protocols to collect whole blood in K2EDTA tubes. For TCRbeta analysis, collaborator samples were shipped as frozen whole blood, as isolated PBMCs, or as DNA extracted from either sample type. Material: peripheral blood. The rearrangement joined TRBV11-2 to TRBJ1-3; 7 junctional bases match TRBD1. The clonotype was recovered from a woman in her 70s with acute or convalescent COVID-19. The nucleotide sequence is given as TGTGCCAGCAGACCCGCAGGGGGTGGAAACACCATATATTTT. The encoded protein is CASRPAGGGNTIYF. Outside the CDR3, residues come from the reference TRBV11-2 and TRBJ1-3 proteins, so the full variable domain is: EAGVAQSPRYKIIEKRQSVAFWCNPISGHATLYWYQQILGQGPKLLIQFQNNGVVDDSQLPKDRFSAERLKGVDSTLKIQPAKLEDSAVYLCASRPAGGGNTIYFGEGSWLTVV.